The 26 T cell receptor beta chains below were found in one sample sequenced in a study of CD8 T cells in ankylosing spondylitis. TCRdb used MiXCR to reprocess the 5' RACE reads, holding one entry per CDR3 protein. The data show some 120,000 distinct CDR3 sequences, around 15% seen once. The sequencing sample was made of blood, either unsorted or a sorted T cell fraction (not recorded which). The receptors come from a female donor with ankylosing spondylitis or in good health (not recorded which).

There are many counts of this clonotype. The gene calls are TRBV12-3 or TRBV12-4 and TRBJ1-5; D ambiguous. Trimming cost V 5 bases and J 2 bases, with 13 bases left between them. CDR3 length: 15 residues. The CDR3 DNA sequence: TGTGCCAGCAGTCCCTCAGGTATAGGCAATCAGCCCCAGCATTTT. Amino acids: CASSPSGIGNQPQHF.

V usage is TRBV10-3 and J usage is TRBJ2-5, with TRBD1 matching 9 bases. Germline V gene data show CDR1 as ENHRY and CDR2 as SYGVKD. J lost 4 bases, V lost 10 bases, and 7 bases had no gene match. The CDR3 runs 13 residues. CDR3 nucleotide sequence: TGTGCCACCTCCCCGGGACAGGGAGAGACCCAGTACTTC. Translated: CATSPGQGETQYF.

This clonotype was detected ten times or more. The chain couples TRBV7-2 to TRBJ2-7; 7 nucleotides line up with TRBD1. CDR3 size: 15 residues. Germline CDR1 reads SGHTA; CDR2 reads FQGNSA. The ends lost 5 bases at V and 0 bases at J; junction bases unmatched: 7. This CDR3 is CASSIGTEISYEQYF. DNA of the CDR3: TGTGCCAGCAGCATCGGGACAGAGATCTCCTACGAGCAGTACTTC.

This clonotype was detected ten times or more. The rearrangement joins TRBV28 to TRBJ2-1, with 12 bases matching TRBD2. V shed 10 bases, J shed 9 bases, and the junction held 7 bases outside the gene matches. Germline V gene data show CDR1 as MDHEN and CDR2 as SYDVKM. This CDR3 has 13 residues. CDR3 in DNA: TGTGCCACCCACCCTAGCGGGGGGGCTGAGCAGTTCTTC. Translation gives CATHPSGGAEQFF.

This clonotype was seen many times. The rearrangement uses TRBV12-3 or TRBV12-4 and TRBJ1-1; 9 bases map to TRBD1. The CDR3 spans 16 residues. Trimming took 6 bases from V and 9 from J; bases not matched to a gene: 17. As DNA, the CDR3 is TGTGCCAGCAGGCCCGGGACAGGGAAGGGGGGGTATAAAGCTTTCTTT. Residues: CASRPGTGKGGYKAFF.

This clonotype was observed many times. The chain joins TRBV5-6 to TRBJ2-7; 13 nucleotides line up with TRBD2. The J segment lost 2 bases and the V segment lost 4 bases, leaving 3 bases of the junction unmatched. This CDR3 is 15 amino acids long. Germline-derived CDR1 and CDR2 are SGHDT and YYEEEE. The chain's CDR3 is CASSGLAGDPYEQYF. DNA of the CDR3: TGTGCCAGCAGCGGACTAGCGGGAGATCCCTACGAGCAGTACTTC. The variable domain in full, with the rest retrieved from reference TRBV5-6 and TRBJ2-7, is DAGVTQSPTHLIKTRGQQVTLRCSPKSGHDTVSWYQQALGQGPQFIFQYYEEEERQRGNFPDRFSGHQFPNYSSELNVNALLLGDSALYLCASSGLAGDPYEQYFGPGTRLTVT.

This rearrangement joins TRBV5-1 to TRBJ1-4; D gene ambiguous. Trimming left V 1 base short and J 5 bases short, with 15 bases between. This CDR3 spans 16 amino acids. Looked up from germline, CDR1 is SGHRS and CDR2 is YFSETQ. CDR3 in amino acids: CASSLKRHSKNEKLFF. CDR3 bases: TGCGCCAGCAGCTTGAAAAGGCACAGCAAAAATGAAAAACTGTTTTTT. The complete variable domain, with remaining parts taken from reference TRBV5-1 and TRBJ1-4, reads KAGVTQTPRYLIKTRGQQVTLSCSPISGHRSVSWYQQTPGQGLQFLFEYFSETQRNKGNFPGRFSGRQFSNSRSEMNVSTLELGDSALYLCASSLKRHSKNEKLFFGSGTQLSVL.

In its sample, this clonotype was seen a few times. The J gene is TRBJ2-3, the V gene TRBV27; 8 nucleotides match TRBD1. Unmatched junction bases numbered 4, after V lost 7 bases and J lost 4 bases. Germline-derived CDR1 and CDR2 are MNHEY and SMNVEV (reference sequence). There are 13 residues in the CDR3. The CDR3 loop reads CASKRQGSDTQYF. For the CDR3, the DNA is TGTGCCAGCAAAAGACAGGGGTCAGATACGCAGTATTTT.

This clonotype showed up just a few times. This rearrangement joins TRBV20-1 to TRBJ2-1; 11 nucleotides align to TRBD2. Germline CDR1 reads DFQATT; CDR2 reads SNEGSKA (reference sequence). V shed 3 bases and J 0 bases; nucleotides not matched to a gene: 4. The CDR3 has 16 amino acids. The CDR3 DNA follows: TGCAGTGCTAGGGTAACTAGCGGGAGCTCCTACAATGAGCAGTTCTTC. Residues: CSARVTSGSSYNEQFF.

This clonotype was counted only a few times. This sequence joins TRBV6-5 and TRBJ2-7; D call uncertain. CDR3 length: 11 residues. Germline CDR1 MNHEY, CDR2 SVGAGI. V shed 8 bases and J shed 3 bases, with 8 bases lying between them. The CDR3 reads CASRRDYEQYF. The CDR3 nucleotides read TGTGCCAGCCGTCGCGACTACGAGCAGTACTTC.

This clonotype was counted at least ten times. The gene calls are TRBV5-1 and TRBJ2-3; D gene unclear. The V end lost 0 bases, the J end lost 4 bases, and 9 bases lay between the germline ends. Germline V CDR1 and CDR2: SGHRS, YFSETQ. The CDR3 totals 14 residues. The CDR3 sequence: CASSLEGESDTQYF. CDR3 in DNA: TGCGCCAGCAGCTTGGAGGGCGAATCAGATACGCAGTATTTT.

This clonotype was counted at least ten times. The chain uses TRBV5-1 and TRBJ2-3; possibly TRBD2 for D (6 bases). The CDR3 totals 14 residues. V lost 4 bases, J lost 10 bases, and 19 bases lay in between. Germline CDR1 reads SGHRS; CDR2 reads YFSETQ. The DNA for the CDR3 is TGCGCCAGCAGCCTATGGACTATCTCGGAGTCGCAGTATTTT. Amino acid sequence: CASSLWTISESQYF.

This clonotype was counted ten times or more. V gene TRBV10-3 combines with J gene TRBJ2-7; D not resolved. Germline V gene sequence: CDR1 ENHRY, CDR2 SYGVKD. Trimming removed 4 bases from V and 4 bases from J, with 5 bases in between. The CDR3 is made up of 11 amino acids. The CDR3 DNA reads TGTGCCATCAGTGGGGGTTACGAGCAGTACTTC. Translating it yields CAISGGYEQYF.

This clonotype was counted ten times or more. The chain uses TRBV12-3 or TRBV12-4 and TRBJ1-2; a possible D gene is TRBD1 (5 bases). Trimming stripped 3 bases from V and 0 bases from J, with 14 bases between. The CDR3 has 16 residues. DNA for the CDR3: TGTGCCAGCAGTTTCTCGGGGGACTCGGCTAACTATGGCTACACCTTC. Translating it yields CASSFSGDSANYGYTF.

The V call is TRBV19, the J call TRBJ2-3, with D perhaps TRBD2 (6 bases). This CDR3 has 14 residues. Germline V gives CDR1 LNHDA, CDR2 SQIVND (reference sequence). Trimming removed 7 bases at V and 4 bases at J, with 15 bases between. The CDR3 loop is CASTTTRLSDTQYF. CDR3 in DNA: TGTGCCAGTACTACGACTAGGTTGTCAGATACGCAGTATTTT.

This clonotype was seen repeatedly, ten times or more. The J gene is TRBJ2-7, the V gene TRBV10-3; possible D gene TRBD1, 6 bases. The CDR3 length is 16 residues. V was pared by 2 bases and J by 0 bases, with 14 bases between. Germline V gene data show CDR1 as ENHRY and CDR2 as SYGVKD. The CDR3 protein is CAISEPLSTGSYEQYF. CDR3 in DNA: TGTGCCATCAGTGAGCCTTTATCGACAGGCTCCTACGAGCAGTACTTC.

This clonotype was counted only a few times. This chain joins TRBV7-2 and TRBJ1-1; 7 bases match TRBD1. The V gene's germline CDR1 is SGHTA and CDR2 FQGNSA. V was pared by 5 bases and J by 0 bases, with 9 bases of the junction left unmatched. The CDR3 has 16 amino acids. The CDR3 bases are TGTGCCAGCAGCATTGGGACAGCCCAGCTGAACACTGAAGCTTTCTTT. Protein: CASSIGTAQLNTEAFF.

The chain recombines TRBV7-3 with TRBJ2-5; D is perhaps TRBD1 (6 bases). Between the trimmed V and J ends, which lost 5 bases and 2 bases, there was a span of 15 bases. The CDR3 runs to 15 residues. Germline V lookup: CDR1 SGHTA, CDR2 FQGTGA. The CDR3 sequence: CASSATGYSQETQYF. In nucleotides, the CDR3 is TGTGCCAGCAGCGCCACAGGGTACTCACAAGAGACCCAGTACTTC.

The table lists this clonotype with a few counts. This chain links TRBV12-3 or TRBV12-4 with TRBJ2-3; possible D gene TRBD2, 5 bases. The CDR3 spans 16 residues. The V gene lost 3 bases and the J gene lost 5 bases, with 18 bases spanning the gap. The CDR3 protein is CASSFGSPARGDTQYF. In DNA, the CDR3 is TGTGCCAGCAGTTTTGGTAGTCCGGCACGGGGAGATACGCAGTATTTT.

This clonotype appeared many times. The chain is built from TRBV12-3 or TRBV12-4 and TRBJ2-2, with D uncertain. Trimming left V 8 bases short and J 5 bases short, with 6 bases between. The CDR3 covers 11 residues. CDR3 in DNA: TGTGCCAGCCTGGGTACCGGGGAGCTGTTTTTT. It yields the protein CASLGTGELFF.

There are many counts of this clonotype. The chain has TRBV10-3 and TRBJ2-4, with D uncertain. Germline loops: CDR1 ENHRY, CDR2 SYGVKD. Trimming stripped 5 bases from V and 0 bases from J, with 8 bases between. The CDR3 is 14 residues long. Written as DNA, the CDR3 is TGTGCCATCAGTCCTGGTGGAGCCAAAAACATTCAGTACTTC. It is translated as CAISPGGAKNIQYF.

This clonotype has a handful of counts. The chain uses TRBV7-9 and TRBJ2-7; possibly TRBD1 for D (8 bases). The CDR3 spans 13 residues. The V end was cut by 5 bases, the J end by 5 bases, with 13 bases between. Germline values: CDR1 SEHNR, CDR2 FQNEAQ (reference sequence). The CDR3 DNA sequence: TGTGCCAGCAGCGGAACAGGGGGGGACGAGCAGTACTTC. This translates into CASSGTGGDEQYF.

The chain carries TRBV6-5 and TRBJ2-1; 7 nucleotides align to TRBD1. CDR3 length: 16 amino acids. The V gene's germline CDR1 is MNHEY and CDR2 SVGAGI. V lost 6 bases to trimming and J lost 7 bases; unmatched junction nucleotides: 15. The CDR3 region is CASRNSRQGRENEQFF. The CDR3 region has the DNA TGTGCCAGCAGAAACTCCAGACAGGGACGTGAGAATGAGCAGTTCTTC.

The V gene is TRBV20-1, the J gene TRBJ1-6, with 8 nucleotides matching TRBD1. CDR1 and CDR2 from the germline V gene are DFQATT and SNEGSKA (reference sequence). The CDR3 is 15 residues long. V lost 6 bases to trimming and J lost 4 bases; unmatched junction nucleotides: 8. CDR3 sequence (DNA): TGCAGTGCCATTACTCAGGGGGCGTATAATTCACCCCTCCACTTT. Its protein product is CSAITQGAYNSPLHF.

This clonotype has a handful of counts. The genes are TRBV5-6 and TRBJ1-5; TRBD1 matches 9 bases. This CDR3 has 15 amino acids. Germline V gives CDR1 SGHDT, CDR2 YYEEEE. Trimming cost V 3 bases and J 6 bases; bases outside gene matches: 7. The DNA of the CDR3 is TGTGCCAGCAGCTCCCGGGACAGGGCTGCTCAGCCCCAGCATTTT. As protein: CASSSRDRAAQPQHF.

The sample holds a few counts of this clonotype. This chain joins TRBV4-2 and TRBJ2-6; TRBD1 matches 7 bases. The CDR3 is made up of 16 amino acids. The V gene end was trimmed by 4 bases and the J gene end by 0 bases; junction bases not matched to a gene: 3. Germline V gene data show CDR1 as LGHNA and CDR2 as YNFKEQ. The CDR3 DNA follows: TGTGCCAGCAGCCGAACAGGGGACTCTGGGGCCAACGTCCTGACTTTC. This sequence encodes CASSRTGDSGANVLTF.